These 23 T cell receptor beta chains originate from one sample sequenced in a study of T cell responses to AZD1222 COVID-19 vaccine (dated by TCRdb to the early 2020s). Libraries were made using the immunoSEQ multiplex PCR assay. Held by TCRdb, this immuneACCESS table contains in-frame sequences only and omits some clones. Under half of the omission traces to an unresolved V gene where checked; the cause of the rest is unknown. Across this sample there are about 130,000 clones, with approximately 94% seen only once. The top ten clones comprise over 6.5% of the sample. The time point label for this specimen denotes: baseline before first vaccination. The starting material was peripheral blood, obtained on day 0 of AZD1222 vaccination. The receptors derive from an adult in good health.

The chain links TRBV29-1 to TRBJ2-5; 7 bases are shared with TRBD1. The germline CDR1 and CDR2 sequences are SQVTM and ANQGSEA. CDR3 size: 14 residues. The V and J ends lost 4 bases and 5 bases, in that order; junction bases with no gene match: 10. DNA for the CDR3: TGCAGCGTTGTCTGGCAGGGGGATGGGGAGACCCAGTACTTC. This translates into CSVVWQGDGETQYF.

The J gene is TRBJ2-1, the V gene TRBV11-3, with 7 bases fitting TRBD2. The germline gives CDR1 SGHNT, CDR2 YENEEA. J lost 7 bases, V lost 1 base, and 7 bases had no gene match. The CDR3 consists of 15 residues. CDR3 nucleotides: TGTGCCAGCAGCTTAGGGGCGGGAGTCGGAAATGAGCAGTTCTTC. It encodes CASSLGAGVGNEQFF.

The rearrangement joins TRBV7-9 to TRBJ1-2; perhaps TRBD1 as D (6 bases). Germline V gene data show CDR1 as SEHNR and CDR2 as FQNEAQ (reference sequence). The CDR3 covers 13 residues. V dropped 7 bases and J dropped 4 bases, with 13 bases sitting between them. CDR3 bases: TGTGCCAGCACCAAAGGGGGGTCCTATGGCTACACCTTC. Translating it yields CASTKGGSYGYTF.

Details on this clone: The junction departs from the called germline gene at one end, perhaps through a read error. The chain employs TRBV6-5 and TRBJ1-1, with no clear D. CDR3 length: 11 residues. Per germline, CDR1 MNHEY and CDR2 SVGAGI. In DNA, the CDR3 is TGTGCCAGCACCAACGGGAGCCCTGGGGTCTTT. Amino acids: CASTNGSPGVF.

J is TRBJ2-1 and V is TRBV19, with no clear D. Trimming removed 6 bases at V and 12 bases at J, with 15 bases between. The CDR3 is 12 amino acids. Looked up from germline, CDR1 is LNHDA and CDR2 is SQIVND (reference sequence). CDR3 nucleotides: TGTGCCAGTAGCATCGTACCCAACGGGCAGTTCTTC. This sequence encodes CASSIVPNGQFF.

The genes are TRBV18 and TRBJ2-4; D is tentatively TRBD1 or TRBD2 (5 bases each). This CDR3 is built from 15 residues. Per the germline V gene, CDR1 is KGHSH and CDR2 is LQKENI. The V end was cut by 2 bases, the J end by 6 bases, with 14 bases between. CDR3 sequence reads: CASSPGTRDGNIQYF. CDR3 DNA: TGTGCCAGCTCACCAGGGACCCGAGATGGAAACATTCAGTACTTC.

The chain uses TRBV6-5 and TRBJ2-7; either TRBD1 or TRBD2 may supply D (6 bases each). The germline V gene has CDR1 MNHEY and CDR2 SVGAGI. This CDR3 region has 15 residues. V lost 7 bases and J lost 2, with 18 bases in between. The DNA of the CDR3 is TGTGCCAGCACCCCAAGCCGGGGGCCAACCTACGAGCAGTACTTC. It translates to CASTPSRGPTYEQYF.

This sequence joins TRBV6-5 and TRBJ2-7; 9 positions match TRBD1. Losses at the gene ends were 4 bases for V and 2 bases for J; bases not matched to a gene: 6. Germline V gene sequence: CDR1 MNHEY, CDR2 SVGAGI. The CDR3 length is 15 residues. The CDR3 DNA sequence: TGTGCCAGCAGTTTCACCGGGACAGGGACCTACGAGCAGTACTTC. It specifies CASSFTGTGTYEQYF.

In this sample, this clone turned up once. The CDR3 sequence is CASSVAGIGEKLFF. The CDR3 nucleotides are TGTGCCAGCAGCGTAGCAGGGATTGGGGAAAAACTGTTTTTT. The rearrangement uses TRBV9 and TRBJ1-4, with D perhaps matching TRBD1 (5 bases). The CDR3 extends over 14 amino acids. Germline CDR1 and CDR2: SGDLS and YYNGEE. The V and J ends lost 0 bases and 8 bases respectively, with 11 bases between them.

The chain combines TRBV4-1 with TRBJ2-7; tentative D call: TRBD2 (5 bases). In germline, CDR1 is MGHRA, CDR2 YSYEKL. V shed 4 bases and J shed 2 bases, with 15 bases lying between them. This CDR3 has 15 amino acids. CDR3 in DNA: TGCGCCAGCAGCCCCCGGACTGTCGGTCCCTACGAGCAGTACTTC. Its translation: CASSPRTVGPYEQYF.

This chain joins TRBV7-2 and TRBJ2-3, with D uncertain. Trimming stripped 3 bases from V and 0 bases from J, with 7 bases between. The CDR3 extends over 14 amino acids. CDR1 and CDR2 from the germline V gene are SGHTA and FQGNSA. The DNA of the CDR3 is TGTGCCAGCAGCTTGGAGATTAGCACAGATACGCAGTATTTT. Its protein product is CASSLEISTDTQYF.

CDR3 bases: TGTGCCAGCAGCTTAACTAGCGGAGAATACAATGAGCAGTTCTTC. Translation gives CASSLTSGEYNEQFF. The chain links TRBV7-2 to TRBJ2-1, with 8 bases aligning to TRBD2. Germline V CDR1 and CDR2: SGHTA, FQGNSA. This CDR3 contains 15 residues. J gave up 4 bases and V 2 bases, and 4 bases lay outside the gene matches.

The chain links TRBV9 to TRBJ2-1; 7 bases are a match to TRBD2. The J segment lost 4 bases and the V segment lost 0 bases, leaving 7 bases of the junction unmatched. Germline lookup yields CDR1 SGDLS and CDR2 YYNGEE. The CDR3 has 16 residues. The CDR3 loop is CASSVGYASGYNEQFF. CDR3 sequence (DNA): TGTGCCAGCAGCGTAGGATACGCTAGCGGTTACAATGAGCAGTTCTTC.

The CDR3 DNA reads TGTGCCAGCAGCCAGACCTACGAGCAGTACTTC. Residues: CASSQTYEQYF. The chain links TRBV14 to TRBJ2-7; D unclear. V lost 3 bases to trimming and J lost 2 bases, with 2 bases between them. Germline CDR1 SGHDN, CDR2 FVKESK. The CDR3 consists of 11 residues.

V gene TRBV18 combines with J gene TRBJ1-2, with D unresolved. The CDR3 has 15 amino acids. The V gene lost 1 base and the J gene lost 6 bases, with 15 bases spanning the gap. Per germline, CDR1 KGHSH and CDR2 LQKENI. CDR3 protein: CASSPRAASEDGYTF. The CDR3 nucleotides are TGTGCCAGCTCACCACGGGCGGCCTCGGAAGATGGCTACACCTTC.

The CDR3 region has the DNA TGTGCCAGCAGTACTAGCGGGAATTGGCGGGAGGAGCTGTTTTTT. Translated: CASSTSGNWREELFF. The chain employs TRBV28 and TRBJ2-2; 10 bases are a match to TRBD2. This CDR3 comprises 15 residues. The J segment lost 10 bases and the V segment lost 5 bases, leaving 10 bases of the junction unmatched. Germline CDR1 is MDHEN and CDR2 is SYDVKM.

This sequence joins TRBV27 and TRBJ2-1, with no clear D. Germline CDR1 is MNHEY and CDR2 is SMNVEV (reference sequence). The V end was cut by 6 bases, the J end by 0 bases, with 12 bases between. CDR3 length equals 15 residues. This chain's CDR3 is CASRRTRSSYNEQFF. The CDR3 DNA sequence: TGTGCCAGCAGGCGAACACGTAGCTCCTACAATGAGCAGTTCTTC.

The rearrangement links TRBV23-1 to TRBJ2-1; 10 bases agree with TRBD2. TRBV23-1 is marked as an open reading frame, function uncertain. The CDR3 covers 16 residues. Trimming took 7 bases from V and 5 from J; bases not matched to a gene: 11. The CDR3 DNA reads as TGCGCCAGCACCACGGTAGGACTAGCGGAGAACAATGAGCAGTTCTTC. This gives the protein CASTTVGLAENNEQFF.

The chain combines TRBV4-1 with TRBJ2-1, with no clear D. This CDR3 region has 14 residues. V lost 1 base and J 8 bases, leaving 12 bases between the germline ends. CDR1 and CDR2 (germline): MGHRA, YSYEKL. The CDR3 reads CASSQVWGGDEQFF. CDR3 bases: TGCGCCAGCAGCCAAGTTTGGGGTGGGGATGAGCAGTTCTTC.

In this sample, this clone turned up once. The chain has TRBV24-1 and TRBJ2-5; D is undetermined. The CDR3 consists of 15 residues. Looked up from germline, CDR1 is KGHDR and CDR2 is SFDVKD. Trimming cost V 4 bases and J 1 base, with 12 bases left between them. The CDR3 protein is CATSEWTDLQETQYF. The CDR3 coding sequence is TGTGCCACCAGTGAATGGACCGATCTCCAAGAGACCCAGTACTTC.

The chain carries TRBV7-2 and TRBJ1-1; D possibly corresponds to TRBD1 (5 bases). This CDR3 region has 13 residues. The V end was cut by 5 bases, the J end by 2 bases, with 9 bases between. Germline CDR1 SGHTA, CDR2 FQGNSA. This chain's CDR3 is CASSAGPNTEAFF. The CDR3, as DNA: TGTGCCAGCAGCGCGGGACCAAACACTGAAGCTTTCTTT.

This rearrangement joins TRBV4-3 to TRBJ1-2; D is unclear. The germline V gene encodes CDR1 LGHNA and CDR2 YSLEER. This CDR3 region has 15 residues. V lost 3 bases and J 3 bases, leaving 14 bases between the germline ends. CDR3 nucleotide sequence: TGCGCCAGCAGCCACGGTCCGAACCCAGACTATGGCTACACCTTC. Protein product: CASSHGPNPDYGYTF.

The J gene is TRBJ2-7, the V gene TRBV7-2; 9 bases are shared with TRBD2. The J segment lost 5 bases and the V segment lost 5 bases, leaving 7 bases of the junction unmatched. This CDR3 has 14 residues. Germline V lookup: CDR1 SGHTA, CDR2 FQGNSA. The DNA of the CDR3 is TGTGCCAGCAGCACGGGACTAGCTCTCGACGAGCAGTACTTC. Residues: CASSTGLALDEQYF.